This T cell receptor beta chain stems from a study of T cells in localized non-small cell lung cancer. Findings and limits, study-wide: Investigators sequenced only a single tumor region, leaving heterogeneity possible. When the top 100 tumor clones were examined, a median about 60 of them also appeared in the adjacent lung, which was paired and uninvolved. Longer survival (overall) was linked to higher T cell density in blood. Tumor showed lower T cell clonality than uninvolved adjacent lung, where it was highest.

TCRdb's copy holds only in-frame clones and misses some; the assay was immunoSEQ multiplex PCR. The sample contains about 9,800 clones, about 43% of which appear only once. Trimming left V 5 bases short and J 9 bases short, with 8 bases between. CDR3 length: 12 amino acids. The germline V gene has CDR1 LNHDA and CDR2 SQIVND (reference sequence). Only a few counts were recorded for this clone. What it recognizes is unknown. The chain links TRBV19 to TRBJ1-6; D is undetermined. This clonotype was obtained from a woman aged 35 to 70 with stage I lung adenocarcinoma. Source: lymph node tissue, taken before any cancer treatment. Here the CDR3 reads CASSGTVSPLHF. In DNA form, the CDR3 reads TGTGCCAGTAGTGGCACAGTTTCACCCCTCCACTTT. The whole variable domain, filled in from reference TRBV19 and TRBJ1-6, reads DGGITQSPKYLFRKEGQNVTLSCEQNLNHDAMYWYRQDPGQGLRLIYYSQIVNDFQKGDIAEGYSVSREKKESFPLTVTSAQKNPTAFYLCASSGTVSPLHFGNGTRLTVT.